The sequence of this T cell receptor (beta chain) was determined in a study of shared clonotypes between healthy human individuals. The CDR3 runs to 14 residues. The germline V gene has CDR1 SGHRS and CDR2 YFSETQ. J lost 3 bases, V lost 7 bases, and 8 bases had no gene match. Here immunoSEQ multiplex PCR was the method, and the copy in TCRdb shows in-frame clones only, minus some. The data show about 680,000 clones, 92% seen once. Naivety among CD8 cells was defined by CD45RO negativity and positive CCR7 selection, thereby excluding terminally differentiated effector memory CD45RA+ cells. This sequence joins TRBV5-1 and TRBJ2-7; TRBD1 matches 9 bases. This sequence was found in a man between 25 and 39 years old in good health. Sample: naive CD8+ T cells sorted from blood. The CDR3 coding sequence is TGCGCCAGCGGGCCGGGACAGGGTGGCTACGAGCAGTACTTC. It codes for CASGPGQGGYEQYF. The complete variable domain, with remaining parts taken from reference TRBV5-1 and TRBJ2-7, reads KAGVTQTPRYLIKTRGQQVTLSCSPISGHRSVSWYQQTPGQGLQFLFEYFSETQRNKGNFPGRFSGRQFSNSRSEMNVSTLELGDSALYLCASGPGQGGYEQYFGPGTRLTVT.